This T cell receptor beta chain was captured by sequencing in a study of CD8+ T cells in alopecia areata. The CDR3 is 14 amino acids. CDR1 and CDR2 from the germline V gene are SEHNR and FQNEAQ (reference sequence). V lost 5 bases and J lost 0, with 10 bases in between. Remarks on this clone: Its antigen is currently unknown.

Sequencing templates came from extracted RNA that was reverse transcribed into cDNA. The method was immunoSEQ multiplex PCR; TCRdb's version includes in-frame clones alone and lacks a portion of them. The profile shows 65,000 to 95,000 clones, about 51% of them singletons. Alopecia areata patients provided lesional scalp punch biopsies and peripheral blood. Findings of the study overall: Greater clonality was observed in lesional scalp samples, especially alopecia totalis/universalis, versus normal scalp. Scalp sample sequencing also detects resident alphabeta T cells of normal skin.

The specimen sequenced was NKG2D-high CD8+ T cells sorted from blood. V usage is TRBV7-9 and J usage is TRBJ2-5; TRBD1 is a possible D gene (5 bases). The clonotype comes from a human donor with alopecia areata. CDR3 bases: TGTGCCAGCAGCCCCGACAGTTACCAAGAGACCCAGTACTTC. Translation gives CASSPDSYQETQYF.